The text below deals with one T cell receptor beta chain. The antigen is undetermined. The split of CD4+ cells yielded CD45RA+ naive and CD45RA-negative memory subsets. The CDR3 runs 15 residues. Germline CDR1 and CDR2: SGHVS and FNYEAQ. The J segment lost 5 bases and the V segment lost 5 bases, leaving 7 bases of the junction unmatched. Across several immunoSEQ plates, the genomic DNA of each subset was split evenly. Clones were sequenced by immunoSEQ multiplex PCR, and TCRdb holds only the in-frame ones, with some missing. The table lists approximately 1,000,000 clones, around three quarters of them singletons. These data originate in a study of shared clonotypes between healthy human individuals. Findings and caveats of the study: The study's rarefaction showed incomplete sorted-subset sequencing despite large depth. Donor clonotype sharing was expected to depend on sequencing depth.

This sequence originates from a man between 18 and 29 years old in good health. Some clones in this sample may be carry-over from other donors' samples. Sequenced material: memory CD4+ T cells from PBMCs. Subset given: CD45RA-negative fraction. V gene TRBV7-6 combines with J gene TRBJ2-5, with 11 bases aligning to TRBD1. DNA of the CDR3: TGTGCCAGCAGCCATTGGACAGGGGGCTTTGAGACCCAGTACTTC. Protein product: CASSHWTGGFETQYF.